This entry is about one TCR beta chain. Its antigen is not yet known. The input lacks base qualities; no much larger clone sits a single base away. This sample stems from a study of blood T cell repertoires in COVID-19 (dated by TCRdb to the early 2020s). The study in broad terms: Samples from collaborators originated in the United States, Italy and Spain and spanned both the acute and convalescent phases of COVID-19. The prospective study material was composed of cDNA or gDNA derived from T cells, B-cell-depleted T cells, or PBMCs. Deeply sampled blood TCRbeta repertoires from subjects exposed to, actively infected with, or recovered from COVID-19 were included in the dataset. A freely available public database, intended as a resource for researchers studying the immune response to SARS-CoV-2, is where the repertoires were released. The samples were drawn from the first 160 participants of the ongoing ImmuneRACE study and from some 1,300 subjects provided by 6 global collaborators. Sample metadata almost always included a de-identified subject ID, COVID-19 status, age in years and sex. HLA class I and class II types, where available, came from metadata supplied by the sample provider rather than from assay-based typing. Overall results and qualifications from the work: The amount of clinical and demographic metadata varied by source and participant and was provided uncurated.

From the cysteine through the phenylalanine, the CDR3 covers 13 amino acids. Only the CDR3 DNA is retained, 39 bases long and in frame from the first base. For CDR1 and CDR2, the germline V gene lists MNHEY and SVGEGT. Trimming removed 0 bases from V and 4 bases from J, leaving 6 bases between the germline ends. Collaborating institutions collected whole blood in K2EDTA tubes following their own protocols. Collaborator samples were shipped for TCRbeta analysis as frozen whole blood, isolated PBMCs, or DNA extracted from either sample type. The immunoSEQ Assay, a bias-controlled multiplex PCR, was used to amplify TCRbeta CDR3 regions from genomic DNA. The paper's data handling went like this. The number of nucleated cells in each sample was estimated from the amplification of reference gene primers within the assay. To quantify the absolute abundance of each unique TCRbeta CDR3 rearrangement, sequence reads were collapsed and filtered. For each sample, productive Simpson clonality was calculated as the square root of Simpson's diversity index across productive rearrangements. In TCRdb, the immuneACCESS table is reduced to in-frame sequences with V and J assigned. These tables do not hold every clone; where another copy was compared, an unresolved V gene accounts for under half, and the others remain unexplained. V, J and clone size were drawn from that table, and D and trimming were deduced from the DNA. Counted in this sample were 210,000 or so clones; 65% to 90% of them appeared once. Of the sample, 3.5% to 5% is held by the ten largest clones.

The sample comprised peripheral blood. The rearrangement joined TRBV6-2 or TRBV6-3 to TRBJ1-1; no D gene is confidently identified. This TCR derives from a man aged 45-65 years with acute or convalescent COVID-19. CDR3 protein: CASSYSWSTEAFF. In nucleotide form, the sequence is TGTGCCAGCAGTTACTCTTGGAGCACTGAAGCTTTCTTT.